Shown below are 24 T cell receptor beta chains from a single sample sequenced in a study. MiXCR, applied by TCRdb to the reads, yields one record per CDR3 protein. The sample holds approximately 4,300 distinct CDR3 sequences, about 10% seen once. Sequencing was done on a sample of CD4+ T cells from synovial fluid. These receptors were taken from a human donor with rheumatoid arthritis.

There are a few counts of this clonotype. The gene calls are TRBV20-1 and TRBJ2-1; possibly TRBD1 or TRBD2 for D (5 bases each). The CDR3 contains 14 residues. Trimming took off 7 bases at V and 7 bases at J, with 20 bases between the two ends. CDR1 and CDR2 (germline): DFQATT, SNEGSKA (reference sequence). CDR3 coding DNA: TGCAGTGTTTTAACCGGGACCAACTTGAATGAGCAGTTCTTC. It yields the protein CSVLTGTNLNEQFF.

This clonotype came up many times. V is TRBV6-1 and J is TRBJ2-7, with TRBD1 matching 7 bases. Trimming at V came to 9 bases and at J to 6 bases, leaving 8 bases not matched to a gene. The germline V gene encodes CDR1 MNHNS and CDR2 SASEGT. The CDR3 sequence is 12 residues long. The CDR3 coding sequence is TGTGCCAGTGGACAGGTAACGGGCGAGCAGTACTTC. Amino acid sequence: CASGQVTGEQYF.

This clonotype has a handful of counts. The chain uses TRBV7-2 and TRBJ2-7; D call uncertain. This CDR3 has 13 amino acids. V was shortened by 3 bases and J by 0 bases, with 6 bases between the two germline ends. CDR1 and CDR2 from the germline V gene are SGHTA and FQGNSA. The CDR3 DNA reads TGTGCCAGCAGCTTGCGGTTCTCCTACGAGCAGTACTTC. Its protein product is CASSLRFSYEQYF.

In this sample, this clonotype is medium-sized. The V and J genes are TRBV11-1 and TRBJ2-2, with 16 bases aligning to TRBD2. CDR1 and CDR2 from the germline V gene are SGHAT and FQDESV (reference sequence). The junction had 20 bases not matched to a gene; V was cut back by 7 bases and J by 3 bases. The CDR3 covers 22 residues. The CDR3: CASIPGWRPGLAGGPDTGELFF. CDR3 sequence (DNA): TGTGCCAGCATCCCCGGATGGAGACCGGGACTAGCGGGAGGGCCGGACACCGGGGAGCTGTTTTTT.

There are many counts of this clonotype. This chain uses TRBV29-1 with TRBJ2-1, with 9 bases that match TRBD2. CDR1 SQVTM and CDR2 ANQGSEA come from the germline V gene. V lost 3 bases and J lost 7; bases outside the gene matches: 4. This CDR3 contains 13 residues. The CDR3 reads CSVEGGRENEQFF. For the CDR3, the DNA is TGCAGCGTTGAGGGCGGGAGGGAGAATGAGCAGTTCTTC.

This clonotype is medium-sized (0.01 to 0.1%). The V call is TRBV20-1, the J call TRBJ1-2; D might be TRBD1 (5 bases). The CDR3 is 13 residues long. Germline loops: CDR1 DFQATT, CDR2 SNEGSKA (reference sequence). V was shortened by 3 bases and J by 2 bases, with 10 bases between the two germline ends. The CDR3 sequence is CSASPGLNYGYTF. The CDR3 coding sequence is TGCAGTGCTAGCCCAGGGTTAAACTATGGCTACACCTTC.

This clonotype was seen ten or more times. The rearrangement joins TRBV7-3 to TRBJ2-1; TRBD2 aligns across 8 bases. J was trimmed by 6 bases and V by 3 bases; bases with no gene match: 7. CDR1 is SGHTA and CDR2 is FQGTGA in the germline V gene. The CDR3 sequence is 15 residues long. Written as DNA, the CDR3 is TGTGCCAGCAGCTTCGAGATAGCGGGACGCAATGAGCAGTTCTTC. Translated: CASSFEIAGRNEQFF.

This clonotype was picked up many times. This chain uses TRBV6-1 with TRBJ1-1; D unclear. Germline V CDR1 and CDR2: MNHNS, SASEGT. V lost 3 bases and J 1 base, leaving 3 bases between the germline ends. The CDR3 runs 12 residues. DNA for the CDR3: TGTGCCAGCAGTGAGTCGAACACTGAAGCTTTCTTT. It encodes CASSESNTEAFF.

DNA of the CDR3: TGCAGTGCTAGGCAAGACAGGGGGACTGGGGCCAACGTCCTGACTTTC. This sequence encodes CSARQDRGTGANVLTF. This chain connects TRBV20-1 to TRBJ2-6, with TRBD1 identical over 9 bases. CDR1 and CDR2 from the germline V gene are DFQATT and SNEGSKA (reference sequence). V lost 3 bases, J lost 2 bases, and 5 bases stayed unmatched. The CDR3 covers 16 residues.

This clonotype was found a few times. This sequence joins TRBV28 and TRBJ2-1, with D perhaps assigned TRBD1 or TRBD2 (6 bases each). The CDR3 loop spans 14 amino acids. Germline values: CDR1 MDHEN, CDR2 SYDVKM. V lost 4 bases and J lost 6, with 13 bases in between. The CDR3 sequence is CASSWRGRGNEQFF. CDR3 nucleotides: TGTGCCAGCAGTTGGAGGGGCAGGGGCAATGAGCAGTTCTTC.

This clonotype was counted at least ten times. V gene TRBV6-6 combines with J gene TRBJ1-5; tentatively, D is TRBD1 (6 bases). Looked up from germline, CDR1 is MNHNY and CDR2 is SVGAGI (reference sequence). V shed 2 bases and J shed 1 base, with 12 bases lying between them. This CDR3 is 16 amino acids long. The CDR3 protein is CASSYQGIPSNQPQHF. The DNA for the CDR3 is TGTGCCAGCAGTTACCAGGGGATTCCGAGCAATCAGCCCCAGCATTTT.

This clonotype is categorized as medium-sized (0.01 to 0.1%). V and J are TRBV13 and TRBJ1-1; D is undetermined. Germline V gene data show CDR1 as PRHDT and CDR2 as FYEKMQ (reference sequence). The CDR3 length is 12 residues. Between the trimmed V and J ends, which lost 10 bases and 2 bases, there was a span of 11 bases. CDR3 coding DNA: TGTGCCACTTCGCCTGTAAACACTGAAGCTTTCTTT. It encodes CATSPVNTEAFF.

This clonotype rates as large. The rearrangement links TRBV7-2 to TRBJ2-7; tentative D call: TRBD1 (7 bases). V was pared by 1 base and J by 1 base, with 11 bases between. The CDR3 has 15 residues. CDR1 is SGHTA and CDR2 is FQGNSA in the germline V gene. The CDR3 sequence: CASSLGAGGSYEQYF. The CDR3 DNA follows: TGTGCCAGCAGCTTAGGGGCAGGGGGGTCCTACGAGCAGTACTTC.

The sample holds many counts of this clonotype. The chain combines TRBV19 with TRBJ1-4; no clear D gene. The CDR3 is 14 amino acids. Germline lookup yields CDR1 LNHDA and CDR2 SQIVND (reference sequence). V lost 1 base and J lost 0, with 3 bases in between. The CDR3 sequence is CASSIVATNEKLFF. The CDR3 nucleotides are TGTGCCAGTAGTATAGTTGCAACTAATGAAAAACTGTTTTTT.

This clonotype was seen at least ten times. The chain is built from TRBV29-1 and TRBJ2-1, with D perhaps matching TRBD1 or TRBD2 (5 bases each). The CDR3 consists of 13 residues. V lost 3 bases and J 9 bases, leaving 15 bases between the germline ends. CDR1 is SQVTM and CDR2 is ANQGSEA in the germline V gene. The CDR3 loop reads CSVDPGTSSEQFF. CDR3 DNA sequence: TGCAGCGTTGACCCTGGGACCTCGAGTGAGCAGTTCTTC.

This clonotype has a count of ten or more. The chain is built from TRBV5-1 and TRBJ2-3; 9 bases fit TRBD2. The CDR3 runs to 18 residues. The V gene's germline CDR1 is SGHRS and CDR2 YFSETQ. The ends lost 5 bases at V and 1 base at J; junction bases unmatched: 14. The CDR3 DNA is TGCGCCAGCAGGGTATCTAGCGGGACCCCTTCCCGCACAGATACGCAGTATTTT. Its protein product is CASRVSSGTPSRTDTQYF.

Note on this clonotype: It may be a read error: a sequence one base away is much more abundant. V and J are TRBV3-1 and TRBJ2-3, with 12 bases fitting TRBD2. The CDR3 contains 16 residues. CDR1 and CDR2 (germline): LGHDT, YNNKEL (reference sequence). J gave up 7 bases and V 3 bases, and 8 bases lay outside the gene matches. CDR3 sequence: CASSHRLAGESNTQYF. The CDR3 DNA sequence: TGTGCCAGCAGCCACCGACTAGCGGGAGAGTCAAATACGCAGTATTTT.

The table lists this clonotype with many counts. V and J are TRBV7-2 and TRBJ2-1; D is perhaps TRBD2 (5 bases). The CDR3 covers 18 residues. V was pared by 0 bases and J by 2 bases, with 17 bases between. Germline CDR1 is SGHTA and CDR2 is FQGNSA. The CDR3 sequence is CASSLATVTAGPYNEQFF. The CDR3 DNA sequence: TGTGCCAGCAGCTTAGCCACCGTAACGGCGGGCCCCTACAATGAGCAGTTCTTC.

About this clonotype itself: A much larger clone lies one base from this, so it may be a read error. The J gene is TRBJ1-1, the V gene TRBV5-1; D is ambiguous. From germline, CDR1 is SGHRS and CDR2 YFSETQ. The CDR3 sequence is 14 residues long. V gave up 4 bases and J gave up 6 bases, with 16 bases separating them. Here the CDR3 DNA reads TGCGCCAGCAGCCCCTACGACACCATAGCTGAAGCTTTCTTT. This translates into CASSPYDTIAEAFF.

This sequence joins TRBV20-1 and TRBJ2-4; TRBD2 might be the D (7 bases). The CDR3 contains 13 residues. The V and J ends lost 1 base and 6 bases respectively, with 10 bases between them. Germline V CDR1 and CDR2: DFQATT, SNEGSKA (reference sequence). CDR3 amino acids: CSARGGGGNIQYF. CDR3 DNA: TGCAGTGCTAGAGGCGGGGGCGGAAACATTCAGTACTTC.

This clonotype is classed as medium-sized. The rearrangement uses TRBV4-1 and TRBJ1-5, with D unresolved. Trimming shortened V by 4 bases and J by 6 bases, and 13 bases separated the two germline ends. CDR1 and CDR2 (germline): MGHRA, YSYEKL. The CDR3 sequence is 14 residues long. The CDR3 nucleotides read TGCGCCAGCAGCCCAGAATGGGCGGGTCAGCCCCAGCATTTT. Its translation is CASSPEWAGQPQHF.

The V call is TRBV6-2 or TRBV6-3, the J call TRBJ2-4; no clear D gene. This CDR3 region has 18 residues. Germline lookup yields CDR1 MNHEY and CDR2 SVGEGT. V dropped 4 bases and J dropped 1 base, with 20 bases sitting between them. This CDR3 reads CASSFAPKHGSAKNIQYF. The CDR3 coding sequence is TGTGCCAGCAGTTTCGCACCCAAACATGGATCGGCCAAAAACATTCAGTACTTC.

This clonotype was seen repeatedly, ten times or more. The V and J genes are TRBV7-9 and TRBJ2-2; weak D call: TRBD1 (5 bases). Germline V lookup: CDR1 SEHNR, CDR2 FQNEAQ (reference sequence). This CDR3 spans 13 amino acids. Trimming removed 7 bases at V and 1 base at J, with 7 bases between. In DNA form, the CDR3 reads TGTGCCAGCATCCAGGGGAACACCGGGGAGCTGTTTTTT. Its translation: CASIQGNTGELFF.

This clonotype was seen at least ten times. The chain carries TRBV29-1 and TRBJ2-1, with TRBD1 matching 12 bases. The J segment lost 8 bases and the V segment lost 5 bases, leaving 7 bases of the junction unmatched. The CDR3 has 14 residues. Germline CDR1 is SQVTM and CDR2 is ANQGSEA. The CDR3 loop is CSVPGQGAVDEQFF. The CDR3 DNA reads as TGCAGCGTTCCGGGACAGGGGGCAGTGGATGAGCAGTTCTTC.